These 26 T cell receptor beta chains originate from one sample sequenced in a study of shared clonotypes between healthy human individuals. Assay: immunoSEQ multiplex PCR; the TCRdb copy retains only in-frame clones and omits some. The table lists about 580,000 clones, roughly 98% of them singletons. The naive CD8 population came from CD45RO-negative cells selected for CCR7, without terminally differentiated effector memory CD45RA+ cells. Sequenced material: naive CD8+ T cells sorted from blood. These receptors all come from a man aged 25 to 40 in good health.

The rearrangement joins TRBV4-1 to TRBJ2-3; 9 bases fit TRBD2. The germline gives CDR1 MGHRA, CDR2 YSYEKL. V lost 0 bases and J lost 4; bases outside the gene matches: 11. The CDR3 is made up of 18 amino acids. CDR3 sequence reads: CASSQDKAAGGPPDTQYF. The CDR3 DNA is TGCGCCAGCAGCCAAGATAAGGCGGCGGGAGGGCCTCCAGATACGCAGTATTTT.

This chain joins TRBV5-5 and TRBJ2-7; D possibly corresponds to TRBD1 (5 bases). Trimming left V 5 bases short and J 0 bases short, with 6 bases between. In germline, CDR1 is SGHKS, CDR2 YYEKEE (reference sequence). CDR3 length: 12 residues. The CDR3 DNA sequence: TGTGCCAGCAGTGACAGCTCCTACGAGCAGTACTTC. This codes for CASSDSSYEQYF.

The rearrangement uses TRBV7-3 and TRBJ2-1; 10 bases are a match to TRBD2. CDR1 and CDR2 from the germline V gene are SGHTA and FQGTGA. This CDR3 spans 15 amino acids. After removal of 4 bases from V and 4 bases from J, the junction contained 4 bases not matched to a gene. The CDR3: CASSSLAGAYNEQFF. CDR3 DNA sequence: TGTGCCAGCAGCTCTCTAGCGGGAGCATACAATGAGCAGTTCTTC.

As to this clone: The same CDR3 is also encoded by other DNA sequences in this sample. The genes are TRBV18 and TRBJ2-7; D is unresolved. This CDR3 comprises 14 residues. The V gene lost 3 bases and the J gene lost 0 bases, with 9 bases spanning the gap. Looked up from germline, CDR1 is KGHSH and CDR2 is LQKENI. The CDR3 loop reads CASSPGPSSYEQYF. In DNA form, the CDR3 reads TGTGCCAGCTCACCTGGGCCCAGCTCCTACGAGCAGTACTTC.

In the case of this clone: This sample includes further DNA sequences coding for the same CDR3. The V call is TRBV7-6, the J call TRBJ1-2; 10 bases align to TRBD1. This CDR3 comprises 14 residues. With V trimmed by 2 bases and J by 8 bases, 5 bases remained unmatched. Germline loops: CDR1 SGHVS, CDR2 FNYEAQ. The CDR3 loop is CASSLTGTGDGYTF. The CDR3 DNA sequence: TGTGCCAGCAGCTTAACCGGGACAGGGGACGGCTACACCTTC.

A word on this clone: Relative to the germline gene, one junction end is altered; a read error may explain this. The chain is built from TRBV10-2 and TRBJ2-2; tentatively, D is TRBD1 (6 bases). The CDR3 spans 11 residues. Germline CDR1 WSHSY, CDR2 SAAADI. For the CDR3, the DNA is TGCACCAGCACAGGGACCGGGGAGCTGTTTTTT. This gives the protein CTSTGTGELFF.

This rearrangement joins TRBV27 to TRBJ2-7; D gene uncertain. V shed 5 bases and J shed 1 base, with 12 bases lying between them. The CDR3 loop spans 14 amino acids. Germline CDR1 and CDR2: MNHEY and SMNVEV (reference sequence). Written as DNA, the CDR3 is TGTGCCAGCAGTCCTACGAGTCAATCCTACGAGCAGTACTTC. It codes for CASSPTSQSYEQYF.

The gene calls are TRBV6-5 and TRBJ2-2; no clear D. V was pared by 11 bases and J by 1 base, with 5 bases between. CDR1 is MNHEY, CDR2 SVGAGI, per germline. CDR3 length: 11 amino acids. The CDR3 DNA reads as TGTGCCGCCCAGAACACCGGGGAGCTGTTTTTT. This gives the protein CAAQNTGELFF.

The chain joins TRBV15 to TRBJ1-3, with a weak D call TRBD1 (5 bases). The length of the CDR3 is 15 residues. The germline CDR1 and CDR2 sequences are LNHNV and YYDKDF (reference sequence). V lost 11 bases and J lost 3, with 20 bases in between. The CDR3 DNA reads as TGTGCCGAATGGGCAGGGATTGAAGGTGGAAACACCATATATTTT. Translated: CAEWAGIEGGNTIYF.

CDR3 sequence (DNA): TGTGCCAGCAGCTTAGATTGGGGCAGTATCAACGAGCAGTACTTC. Translating it yields CASSLDWGSINEQYF. The chain combines TRBV7-9 with TRBJ2-7; tentative D call: TRBD1 (5 bases). The CDR3 extends over 15 amino acids. The V and J ends lost 1 base and 5 bases respectively, with 15 bases between them. Germline CDR1 and CDR2: SEHNR and FQNEAQ (reference sequence).

The chain employs TRBV15 and TRBJ2-1; 10 bases are a match to TRBD2. J was trimmed by 5 bases and V by 3 bases; bases with no gene match: 1. Looked up from germline, CDR1 is LNHNV and CDR2 is YYDKDF (reference sequence). The CDR3 consists of 14 residues. The CDR3 protein is CATSSGLADNEQFF. DNA of the CDR3: TGTGCCACCAGCAGCGGACTAGCGGACAATGAGCAGTTCTTC. The full variable domain, with the rest looked up from reference TRBV15 and TRBJ2-1, is DAMVIQNPRYQVTQFGKPVTLSCSQTLNHNVMYWYQQKSSQAPKLLFHYYDKDFNNEADTPDNFQSRRPNTSFCFLDIRSPGLGDTAMYLCATSSGLADNEQFFGPGTRLTVL.

The rearrangement joins TRBV2 to TRBJ1-1; D is unclear. Per germline, CDR1 SNHLY and CDR2 FYNNEI. V was shortened by 9 bases and J by 3 bases, with 17 bases between the two germline ends. The CDR3 has 14 residues. CDR3 loop: CASPFRVGDTEAFF. The DNA of the CDR3 is TGTGCCAGTCCTTTTCGGGTCGGAGACACTGAAGCTTTCTTT.

The chain is built from TRBV29-1 and TRBJ2-1; 10 nucleotides match TRBD2. Per germline, CDR1 SQVTM and CDR2 ANQGSEA. The J segment lost 5 bases and the V segment lost 4 bases, leaving 5 bases of the junction unmatched. The CDR3 covers 14 residues. CDR3 coding DNA: TGCAGCGTTGGGGGACTAGCGCGAGACAATGAGCAGTTCTTC. Protein product: CSVGGLARDNEQFF.

A note on this clone: Additional DNA sequences in this sample encode the identical CDR3. DNA for the CDR3: TGTGCCTGGAGTCGGGGACAGGGAAGTTACGAGCAGTACTTC. Its translation: CAWSRGQGSYEQYF. V is TRBV30 and J is TRBJ2-7; 9 positions agree with TRBD1. The trim removed 2 bases at V and 4 bases at J, leaving 6 bases unmatched. The CDR3 runs to 14 residues. The germline V gene encodes CDR1 GTSNPN and CDR2 SVGIG (reference sequence). The entire variable domain, with the rest obtained from reference TRBV30 and TRBJ2-7, is as follows: SQTIHQWPATLVQPVGSPLSLECTVEGTSNPNLYWYRQAAGRGLQLLFYSVGIGQISSEVPQNLSASRPQDRQFILSSKKLLLSDSGFYLCAWSRGQGSYEQYFGPGTRLTVT.

This chain uses TRBV7-2 with TRBJ1-2; D gene uncertain. This CDR3 is 13 amino acids long. CDR1 and CDR2 from the germline V gene are SGHTA and FQGNSA. Trimming shortened V by 7 bases and J by 8 bases, and 17 bases separated the two germline ends. The CDR3 protein is CASNGGSDYGYTF. DNA for the CDR3: TGTGCCAGCAACGGAGGGAGCGATTACGGCTACACCTTC. Supplemented by reference TRBV7-2 and TRBJ1-2, the full variable domain reads GAGVSQSPSNKVTEKGKDVELRCDPISGHTALYWYRQSLGQGLEFLIYFQGNSAPDKSGLPSDRFSAERTGGSVSTLTIQRTQQEDSAVYLCASNGGSDYGYTFGSGTRLTVV.

The chain is built from TRBV7-3 and TRBJ2-5; TRBD2 matches 14 bases. The length of the CDR3 is 15 residues. Per the germline V gene, CDR1 is SGHTA and CDR2 is FQGTGA. V was pared by 5 bases and J by 3 bases, with 2 bases of the junction left unmatched. The CDR3 bases are TGTGCCAGCAGCGCGGGACTAGCGGGAGAAGAGACCCAGTACTTC. Its translation is CASSAGLAGEETQYF. The whole variable domain, filled in from reference TRBV7-3 and TRBJ2-5, reads GAGVSQTPSNKVTEKGKYVELRCDPISGHTALYWYRQSLGQGPEFLIYFQGTGAADDSGLPNDRFFAVRPEGSVSTLKIQRTERGDSAVYLCASSAGLAGEETQYFGPGTRLLVL.

Remarks on this clone: This CDR3 is also generated by other DNA sequences in the sample. The chain links TRBV27 to TRBJ2-3; 10 bases are shared with TRBD2. The CDR3 totals 15 residues. With 4 bases clipped from V and 2 bases from J, the junction kept 3 bases outside the gene matches. Germline CDR1 is MNHEY and CDR2 is SMNVEV (reference sequence). For the CDR3, the DNA is TGTGCCAGCAGTTCCCTAGCGGGAGACACAGATACGCAGTATTTT. Protein product: CASSSLAGDTDTQYF.

The rearrangement links TRBV28 to TRBJ2-7, with TRBD1 identical over 12 bases. CDR3 length equals 15 residues. The junction had 5 bases not matched to a gene; V was cut back by 6 bases and J by 2 bases. From germline, CDR1 is MDHEN and CDR2 SYDVKM. CDR3 region: CASSTGDRGPYEQYF. Here the CDR3 DNA reads TGTGCCAGCAGCACTGGGGACAGGGGGCCCTACGAGCAGTACTTC.

V usage is TRBV6-1 and J usage is TRBJ2-3; D is uncertain. Germline CDR1 MNHNS, CDR2 SASEGT. V lost 2 bases to trimming and J lost 0 bases, with 9 bases between them. This CDR3 has 15 amino acids. The CDR3 DNA reads as TGTGCCAGCAGTGAATACGACGGGAGCACAGATACGCAGTATTTT. Translation: CASSEYDGSTDTQYF.

This clone was observed a single time. V usage is TRBV13 and J usage is TRBJ1-1; tentative D call: TRBD1 (6 bases). Between the trimmed V and J ends, which lost 2 bases and 5 bases, there was a span of 12 bases. This CDR3 region has 14 residues. Germline loops: CDR1 PRHDT, CDR2 FYEKMQ (reference sequence). The CDR3 protein is CASSLQGIGTEAFF. CDR3 sequence (DNA): TGTGCCAGCAGCTTACAGGGGATCGGGACTGAAGCTTTCTTT. The full variable domain, with the rest looked up from reference TRBV13 and TRBJ1-1, is AAGVIQSPRHLIKEKRETATLKCYPIPRHDTVYWYQQGPGQDPQFLISFYEKMQSDKGSIPDRFSAQQFSDYHSELNMSSLELGDSALYFCASSLQGIGTEAFFGQGTRLTVV.

This clone has only one observation. This chain joins TRBV18 and TRBJ2-1; 8 bases fit TRBD2. The V segment lost 3 bases and the J segment 6 bases; nucleotides outside the gene matches: 7. The CDR3 totals 15 residues. The germline V gene encodes CDR1 KGHSH and CDR2 LQKENI. The DNA of the CDR3 is TGTGCCAGCTCACCCGGGACTAGTCGGGTCAATGAGCAGTTCTTC. Residues: CASSPGTSRVNEQFF.

DNA for the CDR3: TGTGCCAGCAGCTTAGATCACAACACAGATACGCAGTATTTT. It specifies CASSLDHNTDTQYF. The rearrangement joins TRBV11-3 to TRBJ2-3, with no clear D. This CDR3 spans 14 amino acids. The V gene lost 0 bases and the J gene lost 2 bases, with 6 bases spanning the gap. Per germline, CDR1 SGHNT and CDR2 YENEEA.

This clone occurred once. The chain links TRBV15 to TRBJ2-7, with D perhaps TRBD2 (5 bases). The CDR3 contains 13 residues. The germline gives CDR1 LNHNV, CDR2 YYDKDF (reference sequence). Trimming left V 9 bases short and J 1 base short, with 13 bases between. The CDR3 here is CATGPSGSYEQYF. CDR3 sequence (DNA): TGTGCCACGGGCCCCAGCGGATCCTACGAGCAGTACTTC.

This chain links TRBV27 with TRBJ2-7; no definite D call. Trimming cost V 5 bases and J 2 bases, with 13 bases left between them. Germline CDR1 reads MNHEY; CDR2 reads SMNVEV (reference sequence). The CDR3 runs 14 residues. CDR3 loop: CASSRGINAYEQYF. Written as DNA, the CDR3 is TGTGCCAGCAGTCGAGGCATTAACGCCTACGAGCAGTACTTC.

The chain has TRBV11-2 and TRBJ1-5, with 8 nucleotides matching TRBD1. Germline V gene sequence: CDR1 SGHAT, CDR2 FQNNGV. The J segment lost 4 bases and the V segment lost 5 bases, leaving 7 bases of the junction unmatched. This CDR3 has 15 residues. This chain's CDR3 is CASSPGTGKNQPQHF. The CDR3 nucleotides read TGTGCCAGCAGCCCCGGGACAGGTAAAAATCAGCCCCAGCATTTT.

The chain's CDR3 is CASKQSGETQYF. The DNA of the CDR3 is TGTGCCAGCAAGCAGAGTGGGGAGACCCAGTACTTC. J is TRBJ2-5 and V is TRBV6-5, with D uncertain. CDR1 and CDR2 from the germline V gene are MNHEY and SVGAGI. V dropped 7 bases and J dropped 5 bases, with 11 bases sitting between them. The CDR3 runs 12 residues.